This T cell receptor beta chain was observed in a study of CXCR3-negative and CXCR3-positive naive CD8 T cells. Study-level results: The study found CXCR3 expression partially decreased after cryopreservation and ran most assays on fresh PBMCs. Diversity ran similarly high across both naive subsets but far lower in memory CD8+ cells.

This clonotype is medium-sized (0.01 to 0.1%) by frequency. Its antigen is not known. The CDR3 consists of 15 residues. From germline, CDR1 is SQVTM and CDR2 ANQGSEA. The TRB libraries of cDNA were built by UMI-labeled 5' RACE. TCRdb re-called the 5' RACE reads, yielding one record per CDR3 amino acid sequence without DNA. The table lists roughly 5,800 distinct CDR3 sequences. The genes are TRBV29-1 and TRBJ1-2; there is no DNA to check the TCRdb D call of TRBD1. The sequence came from a human donor in good health. Some clones in this sample may be carry-over from other donors' samples. Material: naive CXCR3- CD8+ T cells from blood. Subset reported: CD45RO-CCR7+CD27+CD95- naive CD8+ T cells lacking CXCR3 (TNR3-). The CDR3 is CSVAEGTVIANGYTF.